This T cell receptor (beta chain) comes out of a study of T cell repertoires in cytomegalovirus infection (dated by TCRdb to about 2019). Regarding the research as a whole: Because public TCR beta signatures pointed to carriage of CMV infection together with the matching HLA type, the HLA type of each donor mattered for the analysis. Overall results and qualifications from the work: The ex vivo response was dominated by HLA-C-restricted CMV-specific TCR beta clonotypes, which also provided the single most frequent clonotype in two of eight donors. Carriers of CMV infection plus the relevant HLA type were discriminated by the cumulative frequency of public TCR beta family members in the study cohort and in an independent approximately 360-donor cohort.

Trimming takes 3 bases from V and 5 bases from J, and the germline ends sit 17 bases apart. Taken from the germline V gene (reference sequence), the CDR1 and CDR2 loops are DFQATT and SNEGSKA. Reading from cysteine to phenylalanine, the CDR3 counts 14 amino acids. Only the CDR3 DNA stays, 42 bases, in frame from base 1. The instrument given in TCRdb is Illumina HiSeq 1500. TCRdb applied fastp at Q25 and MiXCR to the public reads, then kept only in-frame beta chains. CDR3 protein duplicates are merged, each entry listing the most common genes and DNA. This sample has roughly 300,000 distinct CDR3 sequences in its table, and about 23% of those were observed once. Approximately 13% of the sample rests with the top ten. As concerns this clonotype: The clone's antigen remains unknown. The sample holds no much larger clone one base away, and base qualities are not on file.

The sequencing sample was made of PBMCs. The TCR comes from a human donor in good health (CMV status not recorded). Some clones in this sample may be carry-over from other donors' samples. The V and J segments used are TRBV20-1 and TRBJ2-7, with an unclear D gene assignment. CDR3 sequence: CSASWQILPNEQYF. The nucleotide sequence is TGCAGTGCTAGTTGGCAGATCCTTCCTAACGAGCAGTACTTC.